The T cell receptor beta chain described here comes from a study of identical twins. Whole-study findings and limits: Invariant MAIT and iNKT cells are populations that could partly confound zero-insertion analyses.

The CDR3 has 15 residues. V was trimmed by 6 bases and J by 0 bases, leaving 17 bases between them. Germline V gives CDR1 SQVTM, CDR2 ANQGSEA. From the 5' RACE reads, TCRdb called clonotypes with MiXCR, one entry per CDR3 protein. The sample lists 350,000 to 450,000 distinct CDR3 sequences; less than 20% were seen once. On this clonotype: Its cognate antigen is unknown.

This TCR came from a man aged 45 to 65 in good health. The specimen was naive T cells sorted from blood. The chain uses TRBV29-1 and TRBJ1-1; D is possibly TRBD1 (6 bases). The CDR3 sequence is CSVAYLTGVNTEAFF. The CDR3 coding sequence is TGCAGCGTCGCCTATCTGACAGGAGTGAACACTGAAGCTTTCTTT.